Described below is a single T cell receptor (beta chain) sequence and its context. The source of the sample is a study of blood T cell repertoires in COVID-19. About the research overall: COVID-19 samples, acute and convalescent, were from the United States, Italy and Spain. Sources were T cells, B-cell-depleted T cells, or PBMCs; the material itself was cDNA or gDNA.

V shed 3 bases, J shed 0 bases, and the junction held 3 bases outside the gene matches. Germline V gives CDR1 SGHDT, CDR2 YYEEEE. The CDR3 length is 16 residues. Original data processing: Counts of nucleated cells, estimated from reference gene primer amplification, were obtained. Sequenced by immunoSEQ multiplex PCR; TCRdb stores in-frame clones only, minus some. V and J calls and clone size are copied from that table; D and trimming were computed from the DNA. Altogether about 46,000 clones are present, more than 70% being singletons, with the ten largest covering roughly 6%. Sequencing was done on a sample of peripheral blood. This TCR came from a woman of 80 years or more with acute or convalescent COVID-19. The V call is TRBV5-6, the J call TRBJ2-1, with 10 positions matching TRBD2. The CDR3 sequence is CASSSSGGRSYNEQFF. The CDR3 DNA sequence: TGTGCCAGCAGCTCTAGCGGGGGCCGCTCCTACAATGAGCAGTTCTTC.